The 32 T cell receptor beta chains below were found in one sample sequenced in a study of blood T cells in healthy people across ages (dated by TCRdb to between 2014 and 2017). Library preparation used 5' RACE. Sequencing instrument: Illumina HiSeq 2500. The second PCR ran for roughly 7 to 11 cycles and used a J-beta primer mix along with a sample-barcoded 5' primer. The public reads were reprocessed in TCRdb via fastp at Q25 and MiXCR, keeping in-frame beta chains. Every CDR3 protein is listed once, alongside the most common genes and DNA of its rows. Across this sample there are about 1.4 million distinct CDR3 sequences, with approximately 59% seen only once. The ten largest clonotypes hold roughly 7% of the sample. The sample consisted of blood. The receptors stem from a man aged 18 to 29 in good health.

The rearrangement uses TRBV2 and TRBJ2-5, with D unclear. The CDR3 spans 13 residues. The V and J ends lost 6 bases and 1 base respectively, with 9 bases between them. Germline lookup yields CDR1 SNHLY and CDR2 FYNNEI. DNA for the CDR3: TGTGCCAGCAGAGCGCCTTCCCAAGAGACCCAGTACTTC. Residues: CASRAPSQETQYF.

This clonotype turned up a few times. The chain links TRBV20-1 to TRBJ2-1; TRBD2 aligns across 8 bases. This CDR3 is 14 amino acids long. With 7 bases clipped from V and 6 bases from J, the junction kept 11 bases outside the gene matches. The germline V gene has CDR1 DFQATT and CDR2 SNEGSKA (reference sequence). The CDR3 nucleotides read TGCAGTGTTCTTCATAGCGGGGCGAGCAATGAGCAGTTCTTC. Residues: CSVLHSGASNEQFF.

The V call is TRBV7-9, the J call TRBJ2-3; D might be TRBD2 (7 bases). The CDR3 has 16 amino acids. The V and J ends lost 2 bases and 2 bases respectively, with 14 bases between them. Germline V gives CDR1 SEHNR, CDR2 FQNEAQ (reference sequence). The CDR3 nucleotides are TGTGCCAGCAGCTTATCGGGGGGCGAGTCCACAGATACGCAGTATTTT. Amino acid sequence: CASSLSGGESTDTQYF.

The chain recombines TRBV4-1 with TRBJ2-3; 7 nucleotides match TRBD2. The germline V gene has CDR1 MGHRA and CDR2 YSYEKL. This CDR3 comprises 14 residues. The V segment lost 8 bases and the J segment 2 bases; nucleotides outside the gene matches: 7. The CDR3 sequence: CASGWRGYTDTQYF. Written as DNA, the CDR3 is TGCGCCAGCGGGTGGCGGGGGTACACAGATACGCAGTATTTT.

The chain is built from TRBV27 and TRBJ2-3; 11 nucleotides agree with TRBD2. V lost 10 bases and J lost 3; bases outside the gene matches: 12. In germline, CDR1 is MNHEY, CDR2 SMNVEV (reference sequence). The CDR3 is made up of 16 amino acids. CDR3 residues: CANIIISGRDTDTQYF. CDR3 bases: TGTGCCAACATCATTATTAGCGGGAGGGATACAGATACGCAGTATTTT.

The chain uses TRBV27 and TRBJ2-7, with TRBD1 matching 8 bases. CDR1 is MNHEY and CDR2 is SMNVEV in the germline V gene (reference sequence). Trimming cost V 5 bases and J 5 bases; bases outside gene matches: 5. CDR3 length equals 13 residues. DNA for the CDR3: TGTGCCAGCAGTCTAGACAGGGGCCACGAGCAGTACTTC. Its translation: CASSLDRGHEQYF.

The chain combines TRBV10-3 with TRBJ1-2; 7 positions agree with TRBD1. The CDR3 extends over 13 amino acids. Germline V CDR1 and CDR2: ENHRY, SYGVKD. The trim removed 6 bases at V and 2 bases at J, leaving 3 bases unmatched. The CDR3 coding sequence is TGTGCCATCAGGGGGACAGCCAACTATGGCTACACCTTC. Translated, it gives CAIRGTANYGYTF.

The chain uses TRBV12-3 or TRBV12-4 and TRBJ1-5, with TRBD1 matching over 7 bases. With 7 bases clipped from V and 2 bases from J, the junction kept 11 bases outside the gene matches. The CDR3 is 16 amino acids. CDR3 DNA sequence: TGTGCCAGCACCTTGCAGGGGGTCTTCGGCAATCAGCCCCAGCATTTT. This codes for CASTLQGVFGNQPQHF.

J is TRBJ2-3 and V is TRBV4-2; a possible D gene is TRBD2 (5 bases). Germline V lookup: CDR1 LGHNA, CDR2 YNFKEQ. The V end lost 1 base, the J end lost 2 bases, and 10 bases lay between the germline ends. The CDR3 loop spans 15 amino acids. The CDR3 coding sequence is TGTGCCAGCAGCCAAGTGGGGAGTAACACAGATACGCAGTATTTT. This translates into CASSQVGSNTDTQYF.

The chain recombines TRBV20-1 with TRBJ2-5; possibly TRBD2 for D (6 bases). This CDR3 region has 17 residues. Looked up from germline, CDR1 is DFQATT and CDR2 is SNEGSKA (reference sequence). Trimming shortened V by 8 bases and J by 4 bases, and 29 bases separated the two germline ends. The DNA for the CDR3 is TGCAGTTTAGTAGGAGGGCAGGGACTCCGACTTTTAGAGACCCAGTACTTC. Protein sequence: CSLVGGQGLRLLETQYF.

There are a few counts of this clonotype. The chain employs TRBV5-1 and TRBJ2-6; D may match TRBD1 or TRBD2 (5 bases each). Deletions cut 3 bases from V and 0 bases from J, with 13 bases between. The CDR3 has 17 amino acids. Germline V gene sequence: CDR1 SGHRS, CDR2 YFSETQ. CDR3 sequence (DNA): TGCGCCAGCAGCTCCGGGGCTGGCAGCTCTGGGGCCAACGTCCTGACTTTC. This codes for CASSSGAGSSGANVLTF.

The CDR3 DNA reads as TGTGCCACCCCGACCGAGATTAACTATGGCTACACCTTC. Amino acids: CATPTEINYGYTF. The chain carries TRBV6-1 and TRBJ1-2, with no clear D. The germline V gene encodes CDR1 MNHNS and CDR2 SASEGT. V was clipped by 10 bases and J by 1 base, with 13 bases between them. This CDR3 has 13 amino acids.

This chain links TRBV20-1 with TRBJ2-1; D uncertain. V dropped 3 bases and J dropped 6 bases, with 6 bases sitting between them. This CDR3 has 11 residues. Germline CDR1 reads DFQATT; CDR2 reads SNEGSKA (reference sequence). The DNA of the CDR3 is TGCAGTGCTAGGGGTCTCAATGAGCAGTTCTTC. Translated, it gives CSARGLNEQFF.

This sequence joins TRBV20-1 and TRBJ2-3; TRBD2 aligns across 7 bases. The CDR3 sequence is 15 residues long. After removal of 2 bases from V and 4 bases from J, the junction contained 9 bases not matched to a gene. Germline-derived CDR1 and CDR2 are DFQATT and SNEGSKA (reference sequence). The DNA of the CDR3 is TGCAGTGCTAGACCAACAGCGGGGCCGGCAGATACGCAGTATTTT. Translated: CSARPTAGPADTQYF.

J is TRBJ2-5 and V is TRBV12-3 or TRBV12-4, with TRBD2 matching 8 bases. V gave up 6 bases and J gave up 4 bases; unmatched junction bases: 7. CDR3 length equals 14 residues. Written as DNA, the CDR3 is TGTGCCAGCAGCTCAACTAGCGGCACAGAGACCCAGTACTTC. Amino acid sequence: CASSSTSGTETQYF.

The rearrangement uses TRBV27 and TRBJ1-5; D not certain. The CDR3 has 14 residues. CDR1 and CDR2 from the germline V gene are MNHEY and SMNVEV (reference sequence). The V end was cut by 2 bases, the J end by 3 bases, with 8 bases between. The DNA of the CDR3 is TGTGCCAGCAGTTTACAGCAGTCCAATCAGCCCCAGCATTTT. This gives the protein CASSLQQSNQPQHF.

The V and J genes are TRBV20-1 and TRBJ1-6, with D unclear. The V gene's germline CDR1 is DFQATT and CDR2 SNEGSKA (reference sequence). This CDR3 is built from 15 residues. Trimming removed 3 bases at V and 8 bases at J, with 17 bases between. The CDR3 region is CSARDLLLGYSPLHF. For the CDR3, the DNA is TGCAGTGCTAGGGACCTTCTTTTGGGTTATTCACCCCTCCACTTT.

The rearrangement links TRBV27 to TRBJ1-4; D might be TRBD1 (5 bases). The length of the CDR3 is 14 residues. Trimming took 10 bases from V and 7 from J, leaving 19 bases between them. Germline V gene lookup returns CDR1 MNHEY and CDR2 SMNVEV (reference sequence). Here the CDR3 reads CANLQRQPTEKLFF. The CDR3 coding sequence is TGTGCCAATCTACAGAGACAGCCTACTGAAAAACTGTTTTTT.

The chain employs TRBV4-1 and TRBJ2-4; tentatively, D is TRBD2 (6 bases). This CDR3 region has 18 residues. V lost 4 bases, J lost 0 bases, and 19 bases lay in between. Germline V gene data show CDR1 as MGHRA and CDR2 as YSYEKL. The CDR3 protein is CASSLLGGGGVAKNIQYF. CDR3 coding DNA: TGCGCCAGCAGCCTCCTTGGAGGTGGCGGGGTAGCCAAAAACATTCAGTACTTC.

This chain links TRBV29-1 with TRBJ1-2, with TRBD1 identical over 9 bases. V was pared by 5 bases and J by 3 bases, with 7 bases of the junction left unmatched. Germline V gene data show CDR1 as SQVTM and CDR2 as ANQGSEA. The CDR3 consists of 14 residues. This CDR3 is CSVLRRDRDYGYTF. In DNA form, the CDR3 reads TGCAGCGTTCTCCGTCGGGACAGGGACTATGGCTACACCTTC.

This chain joins TRBV7-2 and TRBJ1-2; D call uncertain. Germline CDR1 SGHTA, CDR2 FQGNSA. This CDR3 region has 18 residues. V dropped 0 bases and J dropped 0 bases, with 17 bases sitting between them. The CDR3 bases are TGTGCCAGCAGCTTAGCACTGCTGAGGGCAGACCCTAACTATGGCTACACCTTC. Translated, it gives CASSLALLRADPNYGYTF.

The V call is TRBV12-3 or TRBV12-4, the J call TRBJ1-2, with TRBD1 identical over 7 bases. The CDR3 covers 13 residues. The V gene end was trimmed by 8 bases and the J gene end by 3 bases; junction bases not matched to a gene: 6. This CDR3 reads CASYYTGDYGYTF. The CDR3 DNA reads as TGTGCCAGCTATTATACAGGGGACTATGGCTACACCTTC.

The genes are TRBV27 and TRBJ1-2, with TRBD1 identical over 8 bases. The J segment lost 3 bases and the V segment lost 8 bases, leaving 5 bases of the junction unmatched. Germline V lookup: CDR1 MNHEY, CDR2 SMNVEV (reference sequence). The CDR3 runs to 13 residues. The CDR3 reads CASAAGGHYGYTF. The CDR3 DNA is TGTGCCAGCGCGGCAGGGGGCCACTATGGCTACACCTTC.

The rearrangement uses TRBV12-5 and TRBJ2-7; 10 nucleotides agree with TRBD1. CDR1 LGHNT and CDR2 FRNRAP come from the germline V gene. CDR3 length equals 13 residues. The V segment lost 6 bases and the J segment 6 bases; nucleotides outside the gene matches: 5. The CDR3 DNA reads as TGTGCTAGTGGCCCCGGGACAGGGGCCGAGCAGTACTTC. This codes for CASGPGTGAEQYF.

The rearrangement links TRBV4-1 to TRBJ2-7; tentatively, D is TRBD1 or TRBD2 (6 bases each). CDR1 MGHRA and CDR2 YSYEKL come from the germline V gene. The CDR3 extends over 15 amino acids. Trimming stripped 4 bases from V and 4 bases from J, with 17 bases between. CDR3 amino acids: CASSLEWGALYEQYF. The CDR3, as DNA: TGCGCCAGCAGCCTGGAATGGGGGGCATTGTACGAGCAGTACTTC.

This clonotype turned up a few times. The rearrangement uses TRBV7-2 and TRBJ1-2; TRBD1 aligns across 9 bases. CDR1 is SGHTA and CDR2 is FQGNSA in the germline V gene. V shed 5 bases and J 7 bases; nucleotides not matched to a gene: 8. The CDR3 extends over 14 amino acids. The CDR3 spells CASSRPGTGFGYTF. For the CDR3, the DNA is TGTGCCAGCAGCCGTCCCGGGACAGGGTTTGGCTACACCTTC.

This chain joins TRBV20-1 and TRBJ2-7; TRBD1 matches at 7 bases. The CDR3 spans 12 residues. Germline V lookup: CDR1 DFQATT, CDR2 SNEGSKA (reference sequence). J was trimmed by 4 bases and V by 4 bases; bases with no gene match: 4. The CDR3, as DNA: TGCAGTGCTAAGATACAGGGGTACGAGCAGTACTTC. It translates to CSAKIQGYEQYF.

The rearrangement uses TRBV12-3 or TRBV12-4 and TRBJ2-7; D is perhaps TRBD1 (6 bases). CDR3 length: 16 residues. The V gene lost 5 bases and the J gene lost 0 bases, with 17 bases spanning the gap. The CDR3 reads CASSRRLGAFSYEQYF. Written as DNA, the CDR3 is TGTGCCAGCAGTCGGCGTCTGGGGGCGTTCTCCTACGAGCAGTACTTC.

The chain joins TRBV24-1 to TRBJ2-7, with D possibly matching TRBD2 (7 bases). V was trimmed by 4 bases and J by 7 bases, leaving 22 bases between them. The CDR3 totals 16 residues. Germline-derived CDR1 and CDR2 are KGHDR and SFDVKD. The CDR3 DNA is TGTGCCACCAGTGACTTACGGGGGGCCATTAACAATGAGCAGTACTTC. Protein product: CATSDLRGAINNEQYF.

The chain is built from TRBV5-6 and TRBJ2-5; D is ambiguous. Germline values: CDR1 SGHDT, CDR2 YYEEEE. V lost 4 bases and J lost 1, with 14 bases in between. This CDR3 has 15 amino acids. The CDR3 loop is CASSPETPPQETQYF. The DNA of the CDR3 is TGTGCCAGCAGCCCTGAGACACCACCCCAAGAGACCCAGTACTTC. Looking up the rest from reference TRBV5-6 and TRBJ2-5 gives the full variable domain: DAGVTQSPTHLIKTRGQQVTLRCSPKSGHDTVSWYQQALGQGPQFIFQYYEEEERQRGNFPDRFSGHQFPNYSSELNVNALLLGDSALYLCASSPETPPQETQYFGPGTRLLVL.

CDR3 bases: TGTGCCAGCAGCCAAGACGGGTTAGGAGGGGTCACCTACGAGCAGTACTTC. Translating gives CASSQDGLGGVTYEQYF. V and J are TRBV4-2 and TRBJ2-1, with D perhaps matching TRBD2 (6 bases). The J call may be incorrect, as the DNA end agrees better with TRBJ2-7. The V gene's germline CDR1 is LGHNA and CDR2 YNFKEQ. The CDR3 is made up of 17 amino acids.

The chain joins TRBV5-1 to TRBJ1-2; D possibly corresponds to TRBD1 (6 bases). This CDR3 is built from 15 residues. The germline gives CDR1 SGHRS, CDR2 YFSETQ. V was clipped by 0 bases and J by 4 bases, with 13 bases between them. The DNA for the CDR3 is TGCGCCAGCAGCTTGGAGGGGGGGGCAAGCTATGGCTACACCTTC. It yields the protein CASSLEGGASYGYTF.